The source of this T cell receptor (beta chain) is a study of regulatory T cells in long-lasting Graves disease. To make TCR beta libraries, researchers used iRepertoire HTBI primers and Arm-PCR of CDR3 regions. TCRdb re-analysed the multiplex PCR reads in MiXCR, keeping a single row per CDR3 protein. This table has 430,000 or so distinct CDR3 sequences, approximately 22% appearing once. In this sample, this clonotype turned up many times. Time point defined: persistent/refractory GD, antithyroid drugs over 5 years with positive TRAb. PBMC RNA served as the TCR library source. The clonotype originates from a female donor with Graves disease. The sample was peripheral blood mononuclear cells (PBMCs), taken when the disease was refractory, from a patient treated with antithyroid drugs.

CDR3 in DNA: TGTGCCACCAGCAGAGATATAGGGGTCTACGAGCAGTACTTC. Amino acids: CATSRDIGVYEQYF. The chain combines TRBV15 with TRBJ2-7; tentatively, D is TRBD1 (5 bases). The V gene's germline CDR1 is LNHNV and CDR2 YYDKDF (reference sequence). Trimming took off 0 bases at V and 3 bases at J, with 9 bases between the two ends. The CDR3 contains 14 residues.